The 8 T cell receptor beta chains below all came from one sample that was sequenced in a study of beta chain features in type 1 diabetes. The study reverse transcribed the entire isolated RNA, so it sequenced expressed TCRB transcripts. Data came from immunoSEQ multiplex PCR; TCRdb stores just in-frame clones and leaves some out. Of 680,000 or so clones in the sample, 15% were seen once. Material for sequencing was naive CD4+ T cells from blood. The receptors come from a man aged 18 to 30 in good health.

Remarks on this clone: This sample also contains other DNA sequences that code for the same CDR3. The gene calls are TRBV18 and TRBJ2-7; TRBD1 matches at 11 bases. Germline V gene lookup returns CDR1 KGHSH and CDR2 LQKENI. This CDR3 has 14 residues. With V trimmed by 3 bases and J by 4 bases, 2 bases remained unmatched. CDR3 nucleotides: TGTGCCAGCTCACCGGGGACAGGGGGGTACGAGCAGTACTTC. Its protein is CASSPGTGGYEQYF. Full variable domain (missing parts from reference TRBV18 and TRBJ2-7): NAGVMQNPRHLVRRRGQEARLRCSPMKGHSHVYWYRQLPEEGLKFMVYLQKENIIDESGMPKERFSAEFPKEGPSILRIQQVVRGDSAAYFCASSPGTGGYEQYFGPGTRLTVT.

This clone appeared a few times. This CDR3 is CASYGTSGRYNGDEQFF. The CDR3 DNA reads TGTGCCAGCTACGGGACTAGCGGGAGGTATAATGGTGATGAGCAGTTCTTC. V usage is TRBV21-1 and J usage is TRBJ2-1; TRBD2, the table's D call, was not compared with the DNA. TRBV21-1 counts as a pseudogene. The CDR3 contains 17 residues.

The chain employs TRBV27 and TRBJ1-2; 12 bases are shared with TRBD1. The CDR3 is 15 residues long. Per germline, CDR1 MNHEY and CDR2 SMNVEV (reference sequence). Trimming cost V 8 bases and J 2 bases; bases outside gene matches: 6. This CDR3 reads CASGDRGPLNYGYTF. DNA of the CDR3: TGTGCCAGCGGGGACAGGGGGCCCCTCAACTATGGCTACACCTTC.

The genes are TRBV28 and TRBJ2-5; 9 nucleotides line up with TRBD1. Germline V gives CDR1 MDHEN, CDR2 SYDVKM. V shed 6 bases and J 5 bases; nucleotides not matched to a gene: 10. There are 15 residues in the CDR3. In nucleotides, the CDR3 is TGTGCCAGCAGCCAAGGGGGACAGGGCTCGGAGACCCAGTACTTC. It codes for CASSQGGQGSETQYF.

In its sample, this clone was seen a few times. CDR3 nucleotide sequence: TGTGCCAGCCTTCGCGGGATAGGAGGAGAGACCCAGTACTTC. Translation gives CASLRGIGGETQYF. The chain uses TRBV6-5 and TRBJ2-5; weak D call: TRBD2 (6 bases). The CDR3 contains 14 residues. Per the germline V gene, CDR1 is MNHEY and CDR2 is SVGAGI. V lost 8 bases and J 4 bases, leaving 17 bases between the germline ends.

This chain uses TRBV6-4 with TRBJ2-1; D may be TRBD1 (6 bases). The germline V gene encodes CDR1 MRHNA and CDR2 SNTAGT. With 4 bases removed from V and 5 bases from J, the gap between germline ends came to 12 bases. CDR3 length: 14 amino acids. In nucleotides, the CDR3 is TGTGCCAGCAGTGCACAGGGATTTCACAATGAGCAGTTCTTC. This translates into CASSAQGFHNEQFF.

This clone has only a few counts. V usage is TRBV15 and J usage is TRBJ2-5; 7 bases are a match to TRBD2. Germline CDR1 LNHNV, CDR2 YYDKDF (reference sequence). This CDR3 comprises 18 residues. The V segment lost 0 bases and the J segment 2 bases; nucleotides outside the gene matches: 12. CDR3 sequence: CATSRDPSGNRRQETQYF. Written as DNA, the CDR3 is TGTGCCACCAGCAGAGATCCCAGCGGGAACAGGAGGCAAGAGACCCAGTACTTC. The full variable domain, its missing parts supplied by reference TRBV15 and TRBJ2-5, is DAMVIQNPRYQVTQFGKPVTLSCSQTLNHNVMYWYQQKSSQAPKLLFHYYDKDFNNEADTPDNFQSRRPNTSFCFLDIRSPGLGDTAMYLCATSRDPSGNRRQETQYFGPGTRLLVL.

This clone was observed a few times. The chain has TRBV5-1 and TRBJ2-2; 9 bases match TRBD1. Germline loops: CDR1 SGHRS, CDR2 YFSETQ. The CDR3 totals 15 residues. With 2 bases clipped from V and 7 bases from J, the junction kept 6 bases outside the gene matches. The CDR3 DNA reads as TGCGCCAGCAGCTTAAGGACAGGGGATGGCGGGGAGCTGTTTTTT. As protein: CASSLRTGDGGELFF.